A selection of T cell receptor beta chains follows, all from one sample in a study of blood T cell repertoires in COVID-19. Generated by immunoSEQ multiplex PCR, the TCRdb table keeps only in-frame clones and is missing some. The sample has about 280,000 clones, around nine tenths seen once; the top ten hold roughly 6.3%. Material: PBMCs or T cells enriched from blood (not recorded which). The receptors originated from a woman aged 40 to 50 who had recovered from COVID-19. The CDR3 runs from the conserved cysteine through the conserved F or W. D genes are given only for firm matches. Some rows mark clone size as missing; the rest say once, few, many or name a class of expanded clone.

v_gene: TRBV11-3; abundance: NA; j_gene: TRBJ2-3; d_gene: NA; CDR3nt: TGTGCCAGCAGCATCTCGGAGGGGAGTAAGCAGTATTTT; CDR3aa: CASSISEGSKQYF
v_gene: TRBV7-2; abundance: NA; j_gene: TRBJ2-1; d_gene: NA; CDR3nt: TGTGCCAGCACCCTGACTGGCAATGAGCAGTTCTTC; CDR3aa: CASTLTGNEQFF
v_gene: TRBV28; abundance: NA; j_gene: TRBJ1-2; d_gene: TRBD1; CDR3nt: TGTGCCAGCAGCACCCTCACAGGGGGCGTACAATATGGCTACACCTTC; CDR3aa: CASSTLTGGVQYGYTF
v_gene: TRBV19; abundance: NA; j_gene: TRBJ2-4; d_gene: NA; CDR3nt: TGTGCCAGTAGTATAGATCTCGGCGGGCAAAACATTCAGTACTTC; CDR3aa: CASSIDLGGQNIQYF
v_gene: TRBV5-1; abundance: NA; j_gene: TRBJ2-3; d_gene: NA; CDR3nt: TGCGCCAGCAGCTTGGAAACCAGTCCCGCAGATACGCAGTATTTT; CDR3aa: CASSLETSPADTQYF
v_gene: TRBV2; abundance: NA; j_gene: TRBJ1-2; d_gene: TRBD1; CDR3nt: TGTGCCAGCAGTTTGAATCCAGGGGGCTCTGGCTACACCTTC; CDR3aa: CASSLNPGGSGYTF
v_gene: TRBV5-1; abundance: NA; j_gene: TRBJ2-5; d_gene: NA; CDR3nt: TGCGCCAGCAGCAACCAGCGGAGCCGACAAGAGACCCAGTACTTC; CDR3aa: CASSNQRSRQETQYF
v_gene: TRBV5-1; abundance: NA; j_gene: TRBJ2-7; d_gene: NA; CDR3nt: TGCGCCAGCAGCTTGCGGACAGCCTACGAGCAGTACTTC; CDR3aa: CASSLRTAYEQYF
v_gene: TRBV24-1; abundance: NA; j_gene: TRBJ2-1; d_gene: TRBD2; CDR3nt: TGTGCCACCAGTGATTCACTAGCGGGAGGGGGATACAATGAGCAGTTCTTC; CDR3aa: CATSDSLAGGGYNEQFF
v_gene: TRBV24-1; abundance: NA; j_gene: TRBJ2-3; d_gene: NA; CDR3nt: TGTGCCACCAGTGATGACCACAACAGGAGCACAGATACGCAGTATTTT; CDR3aa: CATSDDHNRSTDTQYF
v_gene: TRBV24-1; abundance: NA; j_gene: TRBJ2-1; d_gene: NA; CDR3nt: TGTGCCACCAGTGACCTTCCGGGGGGCCCGCGGGGACGAGACTTAAATGAGCAGTTCTTC; CDR3aa: CATSDLPGGPRGRDLNEQFF
v_gene: TRBV14; abundance: NA; j_gene: TRBJ2-7; d_gene: NA; CDR3nt: TGTGCCAGCAGCTCTCTTGGGGGGGAGCAGTACTTC; CDR3aa: CASSSLGGEQYF
v_gene: TRBV11-2; abundance: NA; j_gene: TRBJ2-7; d_gene: NA; CDR3nt: TGTGCCAGCAGCATTATACAGGGTTACGAGCAGTACTTC; CDR3aa: CASSIIQGYEQYF
v_gene: TRBV6-2/TRBV6-3; abundance: NA; j_gene: TRBJ2-6; d_gene: TRBD1; CDR3nt: TGTGCCAGCAGTTCTAGACAGGGGGAGTACTCTGGGGCCAACGTCCTGACTTTC; CDR3aa: CASSSRQGEYSGANVLTF
v_gene: TRBV28; abundance: NA; j_gene: TRBJ2-7; d_gene: TRBD2; CDR3nt: TGTGCCAGCAGTCTGGGAGACGAGAGTAGGTGGCTAGCGGAAAGCTCCTACGAGCAGTACTTC; CDR3aa: CASSLGDESRWLAESSYEQYF
v_gene: TRBV7-2; abundance: NA; j_gene: TRBJ1-2; d_gene: NA; CDR3nt: TGTGCCAGCAGCTTATTCACTTGGGGCTACACCTTC; CDR3aa: CASSLFTWGYTF
v_gene: TRBV24-1; abundance: once; j_gene: TRBJ2-1; d_gene: NA; CDR3nt: TGTGCCACCAGTGCGGGGGGCGTGGGTGAGCAGTTCTTC; CDR3aa: CATSAGGVGEQFF
v_gene: TRBV6-2/TRBV6-3; abundance: NA; j_gene: TRBJ2-1; d_gene: NA; CDR3nt: TGTGCCAGCAGTAACCCCGGGAGTAATGAGCAGTTCTTC; CDR3aa: CASSNPGSNEQFF
v_gene: TRBV5-4; abundance: NA; j_gene: TRBJ1-2; d_gene: TRBD1; CDR3nt: TGTGCCAGCAGCCGCTCCTTCGCACAGGGGGAAGTAGGCTACACCTTC; CDR3aa: CASSRSFAQGEVGYTF
v_gene: TRBV11-2; abundance: NA; j_gene: TRBJ2-3; d_gene: TRBD2; CDR3nt: TGTGCCAGCAGGTATAGCGGGAGCACAGATACGCAGTATTTT; CDR3aa: CASRYSGSTDTQYF
v_gene: TRBV30; abundance: NA; j_gene: TRBJ2-7; d_gene: TRBD2; CDR3nt: TGTGCCTGGAGTTTGGGACTAGCGGAGTACTACGAGCAGTACTTC; CDR3aa: CAWSLGLAEYYEQYF
v_gene: TRBV30; abundance: NA; j_gene: TRBJ1-2; d_gene: NA; CDR3nt: TGTGCCTGGAGTTTGCCGGGGGGGTCCGGCTACACCTTC; CDR3aa: CAWSLPGGSGYTF
v_gene: TRBV27; abundance: NA; j_gene: TRBJ1-2; d_gene: TRBD1; CDR3nt: TGTGCCAGCAGTGGCCAGGGCGTTTGGGGACAGGGGGATGGCTACACCTTC; CDR3aa: CASSGQGVWGQGDGYTF
v_gene: TRBV27; abundance: NA; j_gene: TRBJ2-3; d_gene: TRBD2; CDR3nt: TGTGCCAGCAGTCCAGCGGGAGACAGCACAGATACGCAGTATTTT; CDR3aa: CASSPAGDSTDTQYF
v_gene: TRBV27; abundance: NA; j_gene: TRBJ2-1; d_gene: TRBD2; CDR3nt: TGTGCCAGCAGTACCCCGATCCTAGCGGGAATGGGGAATGAGCAGTTCTTC; CDR3aa: CASSTPILAGMGNEQFF
v_gene: TRBV7-9; abundance: NA; j_gene: TRBJ1-1; d_gene: TRBD1; CDR3nt: TGTGCCAGCAGCTTAAAGGGACAGGGGGGAGGCACTGAAGCTTTCTTT; CDR3aa: CASSLKGQGGGTEAFF
v_gene: TRBV30; abundance: NA; j_gene: TRBJ2-1; d_gene: TRBD2; CDR3nt: TGTGCCTGGAGTGGGTCTAGCGGGAGGCTCAATGAGCAGTTCTTC; CDR3aa: CAWSGSSGRLNEQFF
v_gene: TRBV3-1/TRBV3-2; abundance: NA; j_gene: TRBJ2-7; d_gene: TRBD1; CDR3nt: TGTGCCAGCAGCCTTGGGACAGGGGTACGCGAGCAGTACTTC; CDR3aa: CASSLGTGVREQYF
v_gene: TRBV27; abundance: many; j_gene: TRBJ2-2; d_gene: NA; CDR3nt: TGTGCCACCCGAACCCTCACAGGGAGGGCCGGGGAGCTGTTTTTT; CDR3aa: CATRTLTGRAGELFF
v_gene: TRBV27; abundance: NA; j_gene: TRBJ1-4; d_gene: NA; CDR3nt: TGTGCCAGCAGGCCACAGGGCCTCCCCCAAAAACTGTTTTTT; CDR3aa: CASRPQGLPQKLFF
v_gene: TRBV27; abundance: NA; j_gene: TRBJ1-2; d_gene: NA; CDR3nt: TGTGCCAGCAGTTTTAGCGGAATCTATGGCTACACCTTC; CDR3aa: CASSFSGIYGYTF
v_gene: TRBV7-9; abundance: NA; j_gene: TRBJ2-7; d_gene: NA; CDR3nt: TGTGCCAGCAGCTTACCTCTTGGGCGCGAGCAGTACTTC; CDR3aa: CASSLPLGREQYF
v_gene: TRBV4-1; abundance: NA; j_gene: TRBJ2-5; d_gene: NA; CDR3nt: TGCGCCAGCAGCCAAGATCTTGGGCGCGTTGCAGGGGAGACCCAGTACTTC; CDR3aa: CASSQDLGRVAGETQYF
v_gene: TRBV2; abundance: NA; j_gene: TRBJ2-7; d_gene: NA; CDR3nt: TGTGCCTGGGAGAAGGCCGCAGCCTACGAGCAGTACTTC; CDR3aa: CAWEKAAAYEQYF
v_gene: TRBV2; abundance: NA; j_gene: TRBJ1-5; d_gene: TRBD1; CDR3nt: TGTGCCAGCAGTGAACTGGGACAGGGGAATCAGCCCCAGCATTTT; CDR3aa: CASSELGQGNQPQHF
v_gene: TRBV6-5; abundance: NA; j_gene: TRBJ1-3; d_gene: NA; CDR3nt: TGTGCCAGCAGGCCCTTGGGAGCCTCTGGAAACACCATATATTTT; CDR3aa: CASRPLGASGNTIYF
v_gene: TRBV6-4; abundance: NA; j_gene: TRBJ2-7; d_gene: TRBD1; CDR3nt: TGTGCCGGCCCCTTGGAGACAGGGGTTGGCGAGCAGTACTTC; CDR3aa: CAGPLETGVGEQYF
v_gene: TRBV19; abundance: NA; j_gene: TRBJ2-1; d_gene: TRBD2; CDR3nt: TGTGCCAGTAGTATAGATCAGCGGGACGTGGGTGAGCAGTTCTTC; CDR3aa: CASSIDQRDVGEQFF
v_gene: TRBV7-2; abundance: NA; j_gene: TRBJ2-2; d_gene: TRBD2; CDR3nt: TGTGCCAGCAGCCGTTCTAGCGGGAGGGCCACCGGGGAGCTGTTTTTT; CDR3aa: CASSRSSGRATGELFF
v_gene: TRBV28; abundance: NA; j_gene: TRBJ2-3; d_gene: NA; CDR3nt: TGTGCCAGCCGCTGGGACTCACCCCGCACAGATACGCAGTATTTT; CDR3aa: CASRWDSPRTDTQYF
v_gene: TRBV14; abundance: NA; j_gene: TRBJ2-7; d_gene: NA; CDR3nt: TGTGCCAGCAGCCCCCTTAGGGGGGGCGGCGAGCAGTACTTC; CDR3aa: CASSPLRGGGEQYF
v_gene: TRBV6-5; abundance: once; j_gene: TRBJ2-7; d_gene: NA; CDR3nt: TGTGCCAGCAGTTTGCTCGGCTCCTACGAGCAGTACTTC; CDR3aa: CASSLLGSYEQYF
v_gene: TRBV6-5; abundance: few; j_gene: TRBJ2-7; d_gene: TRBD1; CDR3nt: TGTGCCAGCAGTTACCAAGGACAGGGTGGCAACGAGCAGTACTTC; CDR3aa: CASSYQGQGGNEQYF
v_gene: TRBV28; abundance: NA; j_gene: TRBJ1-4; d_gene: NA; CDR3nt: TGTGCCAGCAGCGGCGGTGAAAAACTGTTTTTT; CDR3aa: CASSGGEKLFF
v_gene: TRBV10-2; abundance: few; j_gene: TRBJ2-7; d_gene: TRBD2; CDR3nt: TGCGCCAGCAAGTCTGGCGGGAGGGCCGCGGGGGAGCAGTACTTC; CDR3aa: CASKSGGRAAGEQYF
v_gene: TRBV25-1; abundance: NA; j_gene: TRBJ2-2; d_gene: NA; CDR3nt: TGTGCCAGCAGTGAGTTACAGGGGAACACCGGGGAGCTGTTTTTT; CDR3aa: CASSELQGNTGELFF
v_gene: TRBV28; abundance: NA; j_gene: TRBJ1-2; d_gene: NA; CDR3nt: TGTGCCAGCAGAATTCAGGGGAACTATGGCTACACCTTC; CDR3aa: CASRIQGNYGYTF
v_gene: TRBV20-1; abundance: NA; j_gene: TRBJ1-4; d_gene: NA; CDR3nt: TGCAGTGCTAGTAGTGACACAGATGAAAAACTGTTTTTT; CDR3aa: CSASSDTDEKLFF